The T cell receptor (beta chain) under discussion was sequenced for a study of shared clonotypes between healthy human individuals. The CDR3 is made up of 14 amino acids. Germline assignment: CDR1 SGHDT and CDR2 YYEEEE. V lost 2 bases, J lost 2 bases, and 1 base stayed unmatched. Naive CD8 cells lacked CD45RO and underwent positive selection for CCR7, leaving out terminally differentiated effector memory CD45RA+ cells. TCRdb's copy holds only in-frame clones and misses some; the assay was immunoSEQ multiplex PCR. Counted here are about 2,100,000 clones, about 93% occurring once; the ten biggest clones make up more than 1.5%.

The TCR sequence derives from a young man in good health. Some clones in this sample may be carry-over from other donors' samples. The sample comprised naive CD8+ T cells from PBMCs. The V gene is TRBV5-6, the J gene TRBJ1-1, with 9 bases that match TRBD1. The CDR3 sequence: CASSLQGANTEAFF. In DNA, the CDR3 is TGTGCCAGCAGCTTACAGGGGGCTAACACTGAAGCTTTCTTT.